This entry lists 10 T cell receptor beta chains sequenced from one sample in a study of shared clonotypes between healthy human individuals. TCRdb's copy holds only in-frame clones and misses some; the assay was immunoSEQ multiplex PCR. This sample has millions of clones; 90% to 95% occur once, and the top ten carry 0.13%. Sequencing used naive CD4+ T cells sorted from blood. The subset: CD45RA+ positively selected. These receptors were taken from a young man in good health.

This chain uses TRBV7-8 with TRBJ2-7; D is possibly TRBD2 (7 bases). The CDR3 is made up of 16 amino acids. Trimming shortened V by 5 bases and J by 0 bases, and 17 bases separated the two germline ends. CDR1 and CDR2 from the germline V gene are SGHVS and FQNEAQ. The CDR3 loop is CASSPVGGPSSYEQYF. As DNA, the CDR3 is TGTGCCAGCAGCCCAGTGGGGGGGCCAAGCTCCTACGAGCAGTACTTC.

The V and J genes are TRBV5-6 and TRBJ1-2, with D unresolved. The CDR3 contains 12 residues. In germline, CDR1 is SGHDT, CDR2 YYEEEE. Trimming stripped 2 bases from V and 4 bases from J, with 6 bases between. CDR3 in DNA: TGTGCCAGCAGCTTCCTGCTCTATGGCTACACCTTC. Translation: CASSFLLYGYTF. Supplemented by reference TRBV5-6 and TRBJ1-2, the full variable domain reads DAGVTQSPTHLIKTRGQQVTLRCSPKSGHDTVSWYQQALGQGPQFIFQYYEEEERQRGNFPDRFSGHQFPNYSSELNVNALLLGDSALYLCASSFLLYGYTFGSGTRLTVV.

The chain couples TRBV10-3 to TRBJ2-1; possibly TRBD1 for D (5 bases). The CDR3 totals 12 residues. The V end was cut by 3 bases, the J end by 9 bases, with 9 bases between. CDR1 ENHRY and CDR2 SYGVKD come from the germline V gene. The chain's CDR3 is CAISDQGFEQFF. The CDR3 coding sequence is TGTGCCATCAGTGACCAGGGTTTTGAGCAGTTCTTC.

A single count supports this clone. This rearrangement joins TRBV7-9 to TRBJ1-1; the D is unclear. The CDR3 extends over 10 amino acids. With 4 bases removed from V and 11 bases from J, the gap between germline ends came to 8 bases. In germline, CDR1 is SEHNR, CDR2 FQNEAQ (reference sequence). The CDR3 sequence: CASSSKTAFF. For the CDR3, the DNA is TGTGCCAGCAGCTCTAAAACGGCTTTCTTT. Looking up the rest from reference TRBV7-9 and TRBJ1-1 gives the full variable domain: DTGVSQNPRHKITKRGQNVTFRCDPISEHNRLYWYRQTLGQGPEFLTYFQNEAQLEKSRLLSDRFSAERPKGSFSTLEIQRTEQGDSAMYLCASSSKTAFFGQGTRLTVV.

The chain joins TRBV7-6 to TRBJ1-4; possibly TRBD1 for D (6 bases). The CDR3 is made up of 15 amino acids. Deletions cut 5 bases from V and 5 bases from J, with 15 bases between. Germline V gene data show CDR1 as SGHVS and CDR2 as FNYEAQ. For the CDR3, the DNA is TGTGCCAGCAGCGTCCGACAGGAACCAAATGAAAAACTGTTTTTT. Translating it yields CASSVRQEPNEKLFF.

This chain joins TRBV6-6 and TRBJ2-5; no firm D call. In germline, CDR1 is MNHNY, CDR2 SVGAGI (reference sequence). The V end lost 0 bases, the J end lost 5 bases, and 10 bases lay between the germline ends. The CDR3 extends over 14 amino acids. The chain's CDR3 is CASSYSFGWETQYF. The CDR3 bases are TGTGCCAGCAGTTACTCGTTTGGCTGGGAGACCCAGTACTTC.

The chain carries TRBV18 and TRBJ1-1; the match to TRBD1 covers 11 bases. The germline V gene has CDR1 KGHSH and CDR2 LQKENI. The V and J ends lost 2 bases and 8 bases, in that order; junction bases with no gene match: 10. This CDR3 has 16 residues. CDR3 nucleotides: TGTGCCAGCTCACCATTACCAGGACAGGGGGCTACAGAAGCTTTCTTT. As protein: CASSPLPGQGATEAFF.

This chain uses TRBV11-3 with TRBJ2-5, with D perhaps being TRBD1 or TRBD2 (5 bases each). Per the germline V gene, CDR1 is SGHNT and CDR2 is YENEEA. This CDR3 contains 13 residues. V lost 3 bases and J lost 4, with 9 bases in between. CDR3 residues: CASSFSGTETQYF. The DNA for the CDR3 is TGTGCCAGCAGCTTTTCAGGGACAGAGACCCAGTACTTC.

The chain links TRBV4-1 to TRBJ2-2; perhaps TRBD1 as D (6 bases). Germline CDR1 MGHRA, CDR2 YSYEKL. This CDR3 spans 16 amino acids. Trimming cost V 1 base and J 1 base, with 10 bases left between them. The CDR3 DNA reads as TGCGCCAGCAGCCAAGGCCCGGGACAGAACACCGGGGAGCTGTTTTTT. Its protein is CASSQGPGQNTGELFF.

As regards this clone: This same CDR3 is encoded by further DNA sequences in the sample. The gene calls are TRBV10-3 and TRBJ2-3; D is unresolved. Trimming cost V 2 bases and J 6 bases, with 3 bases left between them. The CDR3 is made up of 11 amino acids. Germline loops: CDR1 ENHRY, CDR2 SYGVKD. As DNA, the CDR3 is TGTGCCATCAGTGAGACCGATACGCAGTATTTT. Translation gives CAISETDTQYF.